This entry lists 5 T cell receptor beta chains sequenced from one sample in a study of T cells in Graves' hyperthyroidism and ophthalmopathy. Researchers amplified the TCR beta CDR3 regions from RNA transcripts. Using the HTBI primer set, a first-round RT-PCR was run on the TCR CDR3. In TCRdb, the multiplex PCR reads were re-called with MiXCR into one record per CDR3 protein. The table lists around 700,000 distinct CDR3 sequences, about a third of them singletons. Sequencing used blood. These receptors originate from a woman aged 40 to 55 with Graves' hyperthyroidism.

A remark on this clonotype: A clone one base away is much larger, so this may be a read error. The J gene is TRBJ2-7, the V gene TRBV7-8; D is ambiguous. Deletions cut 8 bases from V and 5 bases from J, with 19 bases between. Per the germline V gene, CDR1 is SGHVS and CDR2 is FQNEAQ. CDR3 length: 14 amino acids. The CDR3 nucleotides read TGTGCCAGCTGCCCCTTTCTTTTAGTCGACGAGCAGTACTTC. Residues: CASCPFLLVDEQYF.

The chain links TRBV7-2 to TRBJ2-2; D remains unclear. The CDR3 sequence is 14 residues long. Germline CDR1 reads SGHTA; CDR2 reads FQGNSA. Trimming took 5 bases from V and 6 from J, leaving 13 bases between them. Written as DNA, the CDR3 is TGTGCCAGCAGCCCGAGTGGGTGGGCCGGGGAGCTGTTTTTT. As protein: CASSPSGWAGELFF.

This clonotype was seen at least ten times. The chain joins TRBV5-4 to TRBJ2-5; 16 bases match TRBD2. The CDR3 runs 17 residues. Germline V gives CDR1 SGHNT, CDR2 YYREEE (reference sequence). V was clipped by 4 bases and J by 2 bases; unmatched bases: 5. CDR3 residues: CASSQGLAGGTQETQYF. CDR3 nucleotide sequence: TGTGCCAGCAGCCAGGGACTAGCGGGAGGGACACAAGAGACCCAGTACTTC.

This clonotype was counted ten times or more. The chain employs TRBV5-8 and TRBJ1-6; tentative D call: TRBD1 (6 bases). The V gene's germline CDR1 is SGHTS and CDR2 YDEGEE. The length of the CDR3 is 15 residues. V dropped 3 bases and J dropped 6 bases, with 13 bases sitting between them. CDR3 amino acids: CASSSRTESNSPLHF. The CDR3 DNA sequence: TGTGCCAGCAGCTCTAGGACAGAGTCTAATTCACCCCTCCACTTT.

This clonotype was found many times. V is TRBV6-5 and J is TRBJ1-1, with a possible D match to TRBD1 (6 bases). Germline-derived CDR1 and CDR2 are MNHEY and SVGAGI. The V gene lost 2 bases and the J gene lost 5 bases, with 9 bases spanning the gap. The CDR3 length is 13 residues. CDR3 bases: TGTGCCAGCAGTTACACAGGGAGTACTGAAGCTTTCTTT. It codes for CASSYTGSTEAFF.